The clone carrying this TCR beta chain came up once. As yet, its antigen is unknown. The data are from a study of cytomegalovirus exposure and HLA in healthy donors. Study-wide results and caveats: While the bulk of TCR sequences proved rare, some public TCRs turned up in many donors. The authors confirmed in vitro that three CMV-associated chains were specific for CMV antigens. Later work showed greater clonal expansion in HLA-associated TCR beta chains than in equally common others. TCR beta V- and J-gene trimming, according to a later analysis, was linked to a missense DCLRE1C variant.

The PCR used 60 Vbeta and 13 Jbeta primers. TCRdb keeps only in-frame clones here, not all; method: immunoSEQ multiplex PCR. The sample contains more than 150,000 clones, roughly 82% of which appear only once. The ends lost 4 bases at V and 5 bases at J; junction bases unmatched: 12. Germline V gene sequence: CDR1 SGHRS, CDR2 YFSETQ. The CDR3 runs 17 residues. This receptor was identified in a woman between 45 and 60 years old in good health and CMV-seropositive. Sequencing input: PBMCs. The chain combines TRBV5-1 with TRBJ2-5; 12 bases are a match to TRBD2. CDR3 DNA sequence: TGCGCCAGCAGCAGGGGTCTAGCGGGGGGGCCCGGCGAGACCCAGTACTTC. Encoded protein: CASSRGLAGGPGETQYF. Drawing the rest from reference TRBV5-1 and TRBJ2-5, the complete variable domain is KAGVTQTPRYLIKTRGQQVTLSCSPISGHRSVSWYQQTPGQGLQFLFEYFSETQRNKGNFPGRFSGRQFSNSRSEMNVSTLELGDSALYLCASSRGLAGGPGETQYFGPGTRLLVL.